This T cell receptor beta chain was recovered during a study of tumor-infiltrating lymphocytes in primary liver carcinoma. Study-wide background: Tumor lesions were T1-T3 N0M0 and spanned about 4.2 to 11 cm. Samples produced roughly 3.5 to 7.5 million productive TCRbeta reads, comparable across tissue types.

The roughly 18-34 mg bulk tissue piece was not sorted before simultaneous RNA and DNA extraction. The patients presented with primary liver carcinoma, which was managed through surgical resection. Findings of the study overall: In tumor-adjacent and tumor-blood pairs, overlap was lower than in tumor region pairs.

V was cut by 2 bases and J by 2 bases, with 10 bases left in between. This CDR3 has 14 amino acids. Per the germline V gene, CDR1 is SGHRS and CDR2 is YFSETQ. The authors made TCR beta cDNA from 450 to 600 ng total RNA with a constant-region primer. Modified slightly, ARM-PCR produced TCR beta libraries over three nested multiplex PCR rounds. Both of the initial two PCR rounds ran for nine to ten cycles and employed TRBV1-TRBV30 forward primers alongside a C-beta reverse primer. TCRdb called the multiplex PCR reads again in MiXCR, with one record for every CDR3 protein. The data hold 95,000 to 100,000 distinct CDR3 sequences, with around two thirds observed a single time. This clonotype was seen many times. Its antigen is undetermined.

The sequence was collected from a woman aged 55-70 years with primary liver carcinoma and hepatitis B virus infection. The material sequenced was liver tumor tissue from sampling region 2. The subset denotes: tumor region T2, inferior pole. The chain recombines TRBV5-1 with TRBJ2-5; D unresolved. DNA for the CDR3: TGCGCCAGCAGCTTTGGAGAACTACAAGAGACCCAGTACTTC. Protein: CASSFGELQETQYF. The full variable domain, rest sourced from reference TRBV5-1 and TRBJ2-5, is KAGVTQTPRYLIKTRGQQVTLSCSPISGHRSVSWYQQTPGQGLQFLFEYFSETQRNKGNFPGRFSGRQFSNSRSEMNVSTLELGDSALYLCASSFGELQETQYFGPGTRLLVL.